This TCR beta chain is drawn from a study of blood T cell repertoires in COVID-19. Study-wide background: From the United States, Italy and Spain came samples of acute and convalescent COVID-19. Sources were T cells, B-cell-depleted T cells, or PBMCs; the material itself was cDNA or gDNA.

Those enrolled in Seattle joined during active infection and were followed longitudinally afterward. Original data processing: Amplifying reference gene primers gave estimates of nucleated cell counts. Sequencing was performed with immunoSEQ multiplex PCR; in TCRdb, only in-frame clones are kept and a portion is missing. V, J and clone size were drawn from that table, and D and trimming were deduced from the DNA. In the table there are 150,000 to 200,000 clones, around 92% of which are singletons. The material sequenced was peripheral blood. The clonotype originates from a man aged 25 to 40 with COVID-19, enrolled during active disease.

The CDR3 DNA sequence: TGTGCCAGCAGCGGCTCGAACCCACCCTCCAATTCCTACGAGCAGTACTTC. Residues: CASSGSNPPSNSYEQYF. This chain connects TRBV4-2 to TRBJ2-7; D is unresolved. V lost 5 bases, J lost 1 base, and 21 bases lay in between. CDR1 and CDR2 (germline): LGHNA, YNFKEQ. The CDR3 has 17 amino acids.